The source of this TCR beta chain is a study of blood T cell repertoires in COVID-19. About the research overall: Samples taken during acute and convalescent COVID-19 were collected in the United States, Italy and Spain.

Germline CDR1 is SGHKS and CDR2 is YYEKEE (reference sequence). Trimming removed 0 bases from V and 8 bases from J; junction bases left unmatched: 8. This CDR3 is 15 amino acids long. In the authors' workflow: Researchers report that nucleated cell counts were estimated from reference gene primer amplification. Profiled with immunoSEQ multiplex PCR; TCRdb holds only in-frame clones, not every one. The DNA was the basis for D and trimming; V, J and clone size are from that table. Among approximately 330,000 clones, around 90% were seen once, and the ten largest hold roughly 8.9%. V usage is TRBV5-5 and J usage is TRBJ2-1, with 7 bases matching TRBD1. What was sequenced was peripheral blood. The receptor comes from a man aged 25 to 40 with COVID-19, enrolled during active disease. The DNA of the CDR3 is TGTGCCAGCAGCTTGGACGCCAGGGGGTCTTATGAGCAGTTCTTC. Encoded protein: CASSLDARGSYEQFF.